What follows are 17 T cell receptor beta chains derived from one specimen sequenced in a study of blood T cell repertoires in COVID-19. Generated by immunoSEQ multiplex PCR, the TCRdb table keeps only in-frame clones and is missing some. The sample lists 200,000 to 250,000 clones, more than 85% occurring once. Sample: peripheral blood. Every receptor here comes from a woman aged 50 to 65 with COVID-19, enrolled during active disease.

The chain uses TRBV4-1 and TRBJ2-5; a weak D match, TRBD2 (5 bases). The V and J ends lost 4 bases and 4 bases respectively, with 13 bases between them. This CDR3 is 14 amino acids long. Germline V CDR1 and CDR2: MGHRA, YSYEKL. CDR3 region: CASSLEGAGETQYF. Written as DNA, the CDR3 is TGCGCCAGCAGCCTTGAAGGTGCGGGAGAGACCCAGTACTTC.

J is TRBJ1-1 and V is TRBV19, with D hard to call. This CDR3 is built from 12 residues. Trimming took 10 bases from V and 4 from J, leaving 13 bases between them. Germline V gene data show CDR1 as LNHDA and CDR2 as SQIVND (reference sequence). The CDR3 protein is CATTLGSTEAFF. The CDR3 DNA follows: TGTGCCACTACCCTCGGGTCCACTGAAGCTTTCTTT.

The DNA for the CDR3 is TGTGCCAGCAGTTGGGGAGAGACTGAAGCTTTCTTT. This gives the protein CASSWGETEAFF. The chain couples TRBV12-3 or TRBV12-4 to TRBJ1-1; D not resolved. The V end was cut by 4 bases, the J end by 5 bases, with 8 bases between. The CDR3 sequence is 12 residues long.

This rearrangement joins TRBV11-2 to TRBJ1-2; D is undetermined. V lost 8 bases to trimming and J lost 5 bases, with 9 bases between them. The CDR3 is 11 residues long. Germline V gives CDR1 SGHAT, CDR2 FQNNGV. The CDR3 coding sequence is TGTGCCAGCTCCCCCTATTATGGCTACACCTTC. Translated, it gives CASSPYYGYTF.

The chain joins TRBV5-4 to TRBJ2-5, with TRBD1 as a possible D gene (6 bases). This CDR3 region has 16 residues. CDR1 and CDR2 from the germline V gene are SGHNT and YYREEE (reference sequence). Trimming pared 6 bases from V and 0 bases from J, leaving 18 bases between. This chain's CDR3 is CASIDRPTGYQETQYF. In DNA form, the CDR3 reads TGTGCCAGCATCGACAGACCCACAGGGTACCAAGAGACCCAGTACTTC.

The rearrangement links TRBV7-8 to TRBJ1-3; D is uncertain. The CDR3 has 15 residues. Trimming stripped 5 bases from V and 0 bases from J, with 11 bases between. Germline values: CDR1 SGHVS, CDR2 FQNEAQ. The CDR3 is CASSRVGSSGNTIYF. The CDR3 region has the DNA TGTGCCAGCAGCCGAGTGGGGAGCTCTGGAAACACCATATATTTT.

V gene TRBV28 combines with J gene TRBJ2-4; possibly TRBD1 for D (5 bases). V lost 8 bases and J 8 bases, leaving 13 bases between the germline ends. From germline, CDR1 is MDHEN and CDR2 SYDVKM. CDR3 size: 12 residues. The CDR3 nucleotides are TGTGCCAGCTGTTCAGGGTCGGACATTCAGTACTTC. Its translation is CASCSGSDIQYF.

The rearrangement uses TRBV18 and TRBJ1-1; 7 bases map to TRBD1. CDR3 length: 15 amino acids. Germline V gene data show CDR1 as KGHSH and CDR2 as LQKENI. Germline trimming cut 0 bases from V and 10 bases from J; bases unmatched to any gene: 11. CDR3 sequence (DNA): TGTGCCAGCTCACCACCGGGACAGAGTTCACTGATAGCTTTCTTT. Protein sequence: CASSPPGQSSLIAFF.

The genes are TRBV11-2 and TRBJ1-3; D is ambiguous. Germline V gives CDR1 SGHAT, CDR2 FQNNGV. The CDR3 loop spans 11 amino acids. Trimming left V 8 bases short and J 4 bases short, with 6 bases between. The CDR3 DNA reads TGTGCCAGCGGAGCAGGAAACACCATATATTTT. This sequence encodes CASGAGNTIYF.

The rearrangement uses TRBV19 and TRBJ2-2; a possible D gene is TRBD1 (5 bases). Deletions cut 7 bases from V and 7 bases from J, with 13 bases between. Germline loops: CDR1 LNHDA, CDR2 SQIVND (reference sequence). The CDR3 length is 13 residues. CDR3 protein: CASMNRKSGELFF. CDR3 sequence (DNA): TGTGCCAGTATGAACAGGAAGAGCGGGGAGCTGTTTTTT.

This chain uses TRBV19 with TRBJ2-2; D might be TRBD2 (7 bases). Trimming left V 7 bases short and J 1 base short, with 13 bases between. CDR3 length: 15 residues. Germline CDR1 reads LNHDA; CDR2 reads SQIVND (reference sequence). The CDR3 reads CASIAGRGNTGELFF. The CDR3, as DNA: TGTGCCAGTATAGCGGGCAGGGGGAACACCGGGGAGCTGTTTTTT.

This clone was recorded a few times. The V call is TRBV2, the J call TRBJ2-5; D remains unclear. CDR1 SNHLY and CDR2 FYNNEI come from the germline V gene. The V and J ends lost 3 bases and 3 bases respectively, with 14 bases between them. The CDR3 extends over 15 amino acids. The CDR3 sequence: CASSEEPYYEETQYF. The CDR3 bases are TGTGCCAGCAGTGAGGAGCCCTACTATGAAGAGACCCAGTACTTC.

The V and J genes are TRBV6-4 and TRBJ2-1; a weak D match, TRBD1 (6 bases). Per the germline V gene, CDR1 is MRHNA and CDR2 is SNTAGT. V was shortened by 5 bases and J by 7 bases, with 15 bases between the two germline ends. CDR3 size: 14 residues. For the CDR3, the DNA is TGTGCCAGCAGTCCTGAGGGGGTTTATAATGAGCAGTTCTTC. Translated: CASSPEGVYNEQFF.

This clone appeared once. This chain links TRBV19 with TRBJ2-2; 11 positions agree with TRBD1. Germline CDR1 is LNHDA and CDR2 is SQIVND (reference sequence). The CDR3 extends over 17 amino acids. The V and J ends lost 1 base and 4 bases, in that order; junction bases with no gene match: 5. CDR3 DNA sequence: TGTGCCAGTAGTATAGTCCGAGGGACAGGGGGCACCGGGGAGCTGTTTTTT. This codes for CASSIVRGTGGTGELFF. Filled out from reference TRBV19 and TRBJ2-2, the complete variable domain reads DGGITQSPKYLFRKEGQNVTLSCEQNLNHDAMYWYRQDPGQGLRLIYYSQIVNDFQKGDIAEGYSVSREKKESFPLTVTSAQKNPTAFYLCASSIVRGTGGTGELFFGEGSRLTVL.

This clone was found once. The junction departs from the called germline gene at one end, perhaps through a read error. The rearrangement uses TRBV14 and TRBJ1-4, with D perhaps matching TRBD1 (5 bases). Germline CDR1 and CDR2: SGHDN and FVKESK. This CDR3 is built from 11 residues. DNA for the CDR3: TGTGCCAGCAGCCAGCAGGGCCGTCTGTATTTT. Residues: CASSQQGRLYF.

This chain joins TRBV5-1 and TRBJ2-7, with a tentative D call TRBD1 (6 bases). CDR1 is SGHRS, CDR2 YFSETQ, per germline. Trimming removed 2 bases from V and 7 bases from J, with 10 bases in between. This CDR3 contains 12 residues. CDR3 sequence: CASSLVRGEQYF. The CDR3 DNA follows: TGCGCCAGCAGCTTAGTCAGGGGAGAGCAGTACTTC.

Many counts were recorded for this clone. The CDR3 nucleotides read TGTGCCTGGAGTGGAGGCGATCAGCCCCAGCATTTT. Translation: CAWSGGDQPQHF. V usage is TRBV30 and J usage is TRBJ1-5; D is unresolved. Trimming took 1 base from V and 5 from J, leaving 6 bases between them. CDR3 length: 12 amino acids. CDR1 GTSNPN and CDR2 SVGIG come from the germline V gene (reference sequence).